These 28 T cell receptor beta chains were sequenced from one sample in a study of T-cell reconstitution after alpha-beta-depleted transplantation in children. During its preparation, the TCRbeta library received unique molecular identifiers. TCRdb called the PCR reads again in MiXCR, with one record for every CDR3 protein. This table has roughly 100,000 distinct CDR3 sequences, approximately 5.4% appearing once. The material sequenced was PBMCs, mostly from graft donor cells, taken 60 days after TCRalphabeta/CD19-depleted stem cell transplant. Receptors were obtained from a female patient between 2 and 15 years old who had a stem cell transplant for Fanconi anemia, so the T cells may come from the graft donor.

This clonotype was counted at least ten times. This chain links TRBV18 with TRBJ2-7, with 11 bases identical to TRBD2. CDR3 size: 16 residues. The junction had 11 bases not matched to a gene; V was cut back by 8 bases and J by 2 bases. Per germline, CDR1 KGHSH and CDR2 LQKENI. The CDR3 loop reads CASNHQSTSGTYEQYF. CDR3 nucleotides: TGTGCCAGCAATCACCAATCGACTAGCGGGACCTACGAGCAGTACTTC.

The sample holds many counts of this clonotype. The genes are TRBV20-1 and TRBJ2-1, with unresolved D. Between the trimmed V and J ends, which lost 5 bases and 9 bases, there was a span of 14 bases. Per germline, CDR1 DFQATT and CDR2 SNEGSKA (reference sequence). This CDR3 contains 12 residues. CDR3 bases: TGCAGTGCTGGCAGCCCCAGGAGTGAGCAGTTCTTC. This codes for CSAGSPRSEQFF.

This clonotype was picked up a small number of times. The chain uses TRBV11-2 and TRBJ2-2; D not resolved. This CDR3 is 18 amino acids long. Per germline, CDR1 SGHAT and CDR2 FQNNGV. Trimming took off 1 base at V and 0 bases at J, with 15 bases between the two ends. The CDR3 region is CASSLVMAAFANTGELFF. The CDR3 DNA is TGTGCCAGCAGCTTAGTGATGGCAGCGTTCGCGAACACCGGGGAGCTGTTTTTT.

This clonotype was seen at least ten times. The gene calls are TRBV25-1 and TRBJ1-2; D unresolved. This CDR3 is built from 14 residues. The germline V and J ends were trimmed by 6 bases and 5 bases, with 16 bases remaining between them. Germline-derived CDR1 and CDR2 are MGHDK and SYGVNS. This chain's CDR3 is CASRDPSWRYGYTF. DNA for the CDR3: TGTGCCAGCAGAGACCCTTCATGGCGGTATGGCTACACCTTC.

Many counts were recorded for this clonotype. The chain links TRBV6-5 to TRBJ1-3; 7 nucleotides agree with TRBD1. After removal of 5 bases from V and 4 bases from J, the junction contained 8 bases not matched to a gene. Germline-derived CDR1 and CDR2 are MNHEY and SVGAGI. This CDR3 contains 15 residues. CDR3 sequence: CASSLQTGLGNTIYF. CDR3 DNA sequence: TGTGCCAGCAGTCTACAGACAGGGCTAGGAAACACCATATATTTT.

Ten or more counts support this clonotype. The rearrangement links TRBV7-9 to TRBJ2-5; D remains unclear. Germline V gene sequence: CDR1 SEHNR, CDR2 FQNEAQ (reference sequence). Trimming shortened V by 8 bases and J by 0 bases, and 16 bases separated the two germline ends. This CDR3 has 15 amino acids. The CDR3 reads CASRILSSYQETQYF. CDR3 coding DNA: TGTGCCAGCCGGATCCTTTCGTCATACCAAGAGACCCAGTACTTC.

This clonotype was found a few times. This rearrangement joins TRBV2 to TRBJ1-1; 7 bases are a match to TRBD1. Germline lookup yields CDR1 SNHLY and CDR2 FYNNEI. V gave up 5 bases and J gave up 6 bases; unmatched junction bases: 3. This CDR3 comprises 12 residues. The CDR3 loop is CASSLDRAEAFF. Here the CDR3 DNA reads TGTGCCAGCAGTCTTGACAGGGCTGAAGCTTTCTTT.

The chain couples TRBV18 to TRBJ2-5; no firm D call. The CDR3 runs 12 residues. The germline CDR1 and CDR2 sequences are KGHSH and LQKENI. V was pared by 3 bases and J by 5 bases, with 7 bases between. The CDR3, as DNA: TGTGCCAGCTCACCTTCCCTGGAGACCCAGTACTTC. Residues: CASSPSLETQYF.

This clonotype was detected ten times or more. The chain combines TRBV28 with TRBJ2-1, with 8 bases that match TRBD1. Looked up from germline, CDR1 is MDHEN and CDR2 is SYDVKM. CDR3 length: 15 amino acids. V trimming: 3 bases; J trimming: 3 bases; junction bases outside the gene matches: 4. CDR3 protein: CASSFGTGYYNEQFF. The CDR3 coding sequence is TGTGCCAGCAGTTTTGGGACAGGCTACTACAATGAGCAGTTCTTC.

This clonotype was found a few times. This sequence joins TRBV20-1 and TRBJ1-3; D gene uncertain. Germline CDR1 DFQATT, CDR2 SNEGSKA (reference sequence). This CDR3 comprises 12 residues. Trimming took 6 bases from V and 0 from J, leaving 6 bases between them. CDR3 sequence: CSAQTSGNTIYF. As DNA, the CDR3 is TGCAGTGCCCAGACCTCTGGAAACACCATATATTTT.

The chain has TRBV28 and TRBJ2-1; 10 nucleotides align to TRBD1. CDR3 length: 19 amino acids. V lost 3 bases and J lost 10; bases outside the gene matches: 21. Germline V gene sequence: CDR1 MDHEN, CDR2 SYDVKM. CDR3 DNA sequence: TGTGCCAGCAGTTTCCGCCCCTCGTTAAAAGACAGGGGGCGCAGGGAGCAGTTCTTC. Residues: CASSFRPSLKDRGRREQFF.

The sample holds a few counts of this clonotype. J is TRBJ2-5 and V is TRBV7-8; D is perhaps TRBD2 (6 bases). V lost 5 bases and J 5 bases, leaving 21 bases between the germline ends. From germline, CDR1 is SGHVS and CDR2 FQNEAQ. This CDR3 has 16 amino acids. The CDR3 DNA reads TGTGCCAGCAGCCCAAGTGCGGGGATCGCAGCGGAGACCCAGTACTTC. Its translation: CASSPSAGIAAETQYF. Full variable domain (remainder filled in from reference TRBV7-8 and TRBJ2-5): GAGVSQSPRYKVAKRGQDVALRCDPISGHVSLFWYQQALGQGPEFLTYFQNEAQLDKSGLPSDRFFAERPEGSVSTLKIQRTQQEDSAVYLCASSPSAGIAAETQYFGPGTRLLVL.

In this sample, this clonotype turned up many times. The chain couples TRBV29-1 to TRBJ1-2, with D perhaps TRBD1 (6 bases). V lost 2 bases and J 5 bases, leaving 12 bases between the germline ends. Germline CDR1 reads SQVTM; CDR2 reads ANQGSEA. CDR3 length: 13 residues. CDR3 DNA sequence: TGCAGCGTTGAAACAGGGCGAGAATATGGCTACACCTTC. This gives the protein CSVETGREYGYTF.

The rearrangement joins TRBV28 to TRBJ2-7; D is possibly TRBD1 (5 bases). This CDR3 has 12 amino acids. CDR1 is MDHEN, CDR2 SYDVKM, per germline. V was shortened by 4 bases and J by 9 bases, with 13 bases between the two germline ends. The CDR3 bases are TGTGCCAGCAGTTCAGGGTTCGTCGGGCAGTACTTC. It is translated as CASSSGFVGQYF.

There are many counts of this clonotype. The chain links TRBV11-1 to TRBJ2-2; D is uncertain. The CDR3 spans 16 residues. The V and J ends lost 4 bases and 6 bases respectively, with 18 bases between them. Germline V CDR1 and CDR2: SGHAT, FQDESV (reference sequence). The CDR3 is CASSSYKAPGPGELFF. For the CDR3, the DNA is TGTGCCAGCAGCTCATACAAAGCCCCAGGACCCGGGGAGCTGTTTTTT.

This clonotype was recorded at least ten times. This chain joins TRBV20-1 and TRBJ2-1; 14 bases line up with TRBD2. V dropped 4 bases and J dropped 7; count of bases not matched to a gene: 6. Looked up from germline, CDR1 is DFQATT and CDR2 is SNEGSKA (reference sequence). The CDR3 has 15 residues. This CDR3 is CSATSGTSGRNEQFF. CDR3 bases: TGCAGTGCTACCTCCGGGACTAGCGGGAGAAATGAGCAGTTCTTC.

This sequence joins TRBV7-9 and TRBJ2-5, with 7 nucleotides matching TRBD1. Germline-derived CDR1 and CDR2 are SEHNR and FQNEAQ (reference sequence). The CDR3 is 15 residues long. J gave up 4 bases and V 3 bases, and 8 bases lay outside the gene matches. The CDR3 region has the DNA TGTGCCAGCAGCTTGGTAGGGGGCGCGGGAGAGACCCAGTACTTC. Its protein is CASSLVGGAGETQYF.

This clonotype was recorded a few times. V is TRBV7-6 and J is TRBJ1-6; D is undetermined. The germline CDR1 and CDR2 sequences are SGHVS and FNYEAQ. The V gene lost 5 bases and the J gene lost 0 bases, with 14 bases spanning the gap. The CDR3 runs 17 residues. Here the CDR3 reads CASSPTGPHSYNSPLHF. The CDR3 DNA sequence: TGTGCCAGCAGCCCAACCGGACCCCACTCCTATAATTCACCCCTCCACTTT.

This clonotype showed up just a few times. The chain recombines TRBV3-1 with TRBJ2-3; the D is unclear. CDR3 length equals 13 residues. Germline assignment: CDR1 LGHDT and CDR2 YNNKEL (reference sequence). The V and J ends lost 5 bases and 2 bases respectively, with 8 bases between them. The CDR3 reads CASSKLTTDTQYF. CDR3 nucleotides: TGTGCCAGCAGCAAACTAACCACAGATACGCAGTATTTT.

The chain links TRBV5-1 to TRBJ2-4, with a possible D match to TRBD1 (5 bases). Germline V gene lookup returns CDR1 SGHRS and CDR2 YFSETQ. The CDR3 covers 19 residues. V was clipped by 1 base and J by 1 base, with 21 bases between them. CDR3 amino acids: CASSLSLSRAGMAKNIQYF. The CDR3 nucleotides read TGCGCCAGCAGCTTGTCCCTGTCCCGGGCAGGGATGGCCAAAAACATTCAGTACTTC.

V gene TRBV10-3 combines with J gene TRBJ1-2; D is undetermined. The CDR3 has 12 amino acids. Germline-derived CDR1 and CDR2 are ENHRY and SYGVKD. V shed 7 bases and J shed 4 bases, with 10 bases lying between them. This CDR3 reads CAINDSSYGYTF. The CDR3 nucleotides are TGTGCCATCAATGACTCATCCTATGGCTACACCTTC.

The chain has TRBV9 and TRBJ2-7, with 7 bases identical to TRBD2. Unmatched junction bases numbered 4, after V lost 3 bases and J lost 4 bases. Germline CDR1 SGDLS, CDR2 YYNGEE. There are 13 residues in the CDR3. CDR3 in DNA: TGTGCCAGCAGCGAGGCAGCGGGATACGAGCAGTACTTC. Residues: CASSEAAGYEQYF.

The genes are TRBV7-8 and TRBJ1-6; no definite D call. CDR1 and CDR2 from the germline V gene are SGHVS and FQNEAQ. V lost 2 bases to trimming and J lost 5 bases, with 13 bases between them. The CDR3 length is 16 residues. In DNA form, the CDR3 reads TGTGCCAGCAGCTTAACTGCGGCAGCCAATAATTCACCCCTCCACTTT. This gives the protein CASSLTAAANNSPLHF.

In its sample, this clonotype was seen many times. The chain is built from TRBV18 and TRBJ2-3, with 8 bases matching TRBD2. In germline, CDR1 is KGHSH, CDR2 LQKENI. The V and J ends lost 8 bases and 4 bases, in that order; junction bases with no gene match: 8. CDR3 length: 14 amino acids. For the CDR3, the DNA is TGTGCCAGCCGTAGCGGGAAGAAGGCAGATACGCAGTATTTT. The encoded protein is CASRSGKKADTQYF.

The chain recombines TRBV5-1 with TRBJ2-6; TRBD1 might be the D (5 bases). There are 16 residues in the CDR3. The germline V gene has CDR1 SGHRS and CDR2 YFSETQ. V shed 0 bases and J shed 0 bases, with 7 bases lying between them. In DNA, the CDR3 is TGCGCCAGCAGCTTGGGGGGCCCCTCTGGGGCCAACGTCCTGACTTTC. Translated: CASSLGGPSGANVLTF.

There are a few counts of this clonotype. The chain couples TRBV10-3 to TRBJ2-3; D unclear. V lost 3 bases, J lost 9 bases, and 7 bases lay in between. Germline CDR1 is ENHRY and CDR2 is SYGVKD. The CDR3 is 11 amino acids. The CDR3 sequence: CAISDFGTQYF. The DNA of the CDR3 is TGTGCCATCAGTGATTTTGGAACGCAGTATTTT.

This clonotype was picked up a small number of times. This chain joins TRBV5-1 and TRBJ2-7, with 7 bases fitting TRBD1. This CDR3 contains 14 residues. The V and J ends lost 0 bases and 3 bases, in that order; junction bases with no gene match: 3. Looked up from germline, CDR1 is SGHRS and CDR2 is YFSETQ. In DNA, the CDR3 is TGCGCCAGCAGCTTGGCGTCAGGGGGCTACGAGCAGTACTTC. This codes for CASSLASGGYEQYF.

At least ten counts were recorded for this clonotype. J is TRBJ2-7 and V is TRBV6-5; 10 bases map to TRBD1. Germline CDR1 is MNHEY and CDR2 is SVGAGI. The V gene end was trimmed by 2 bases and the J gene end by 4 bases; junction bases not matched to a gene: 5. This CDR3 spans 15 amino acids. The CDR3 region is CASSYVTGGLYEQYF. DNA for the CDR3: TGTGCCAGCAGTTACGTGACAGGGGGCTTATACGAGCAGTACTTC.